The present T cell receptor (beta chain) was sequenced within a study of T cell responses to AZD1222 COVID-19 vaccine. Profiled with immunoSEQ multiplex PCR; TCRdb holds only in-frame clones, not every one. The sample records 95,000 to 150,000 clones, over 75% being singletons. The sequence was obtained from an adult in good health. This specimen was peripheral blood, taken on day 0 of AZD1222 vaccination.

CDR3 sequence: CASSRGDRPYEQYF. CDR3 bases: TGTGCCAGCAGTCGAGGGGACAGACCGTACGAGCAGTACTTC. The gene calls are TRBV28 and TRBJ2-7, with 7 bases matching TRBD1. Germline V gene lookup returns CDR1 MDHEN and CDR2 SYDVKM. The CDR3 contains 14 residues. V shed 5 bases and J 4 bases; nucleotides not matched to a gene: 8.